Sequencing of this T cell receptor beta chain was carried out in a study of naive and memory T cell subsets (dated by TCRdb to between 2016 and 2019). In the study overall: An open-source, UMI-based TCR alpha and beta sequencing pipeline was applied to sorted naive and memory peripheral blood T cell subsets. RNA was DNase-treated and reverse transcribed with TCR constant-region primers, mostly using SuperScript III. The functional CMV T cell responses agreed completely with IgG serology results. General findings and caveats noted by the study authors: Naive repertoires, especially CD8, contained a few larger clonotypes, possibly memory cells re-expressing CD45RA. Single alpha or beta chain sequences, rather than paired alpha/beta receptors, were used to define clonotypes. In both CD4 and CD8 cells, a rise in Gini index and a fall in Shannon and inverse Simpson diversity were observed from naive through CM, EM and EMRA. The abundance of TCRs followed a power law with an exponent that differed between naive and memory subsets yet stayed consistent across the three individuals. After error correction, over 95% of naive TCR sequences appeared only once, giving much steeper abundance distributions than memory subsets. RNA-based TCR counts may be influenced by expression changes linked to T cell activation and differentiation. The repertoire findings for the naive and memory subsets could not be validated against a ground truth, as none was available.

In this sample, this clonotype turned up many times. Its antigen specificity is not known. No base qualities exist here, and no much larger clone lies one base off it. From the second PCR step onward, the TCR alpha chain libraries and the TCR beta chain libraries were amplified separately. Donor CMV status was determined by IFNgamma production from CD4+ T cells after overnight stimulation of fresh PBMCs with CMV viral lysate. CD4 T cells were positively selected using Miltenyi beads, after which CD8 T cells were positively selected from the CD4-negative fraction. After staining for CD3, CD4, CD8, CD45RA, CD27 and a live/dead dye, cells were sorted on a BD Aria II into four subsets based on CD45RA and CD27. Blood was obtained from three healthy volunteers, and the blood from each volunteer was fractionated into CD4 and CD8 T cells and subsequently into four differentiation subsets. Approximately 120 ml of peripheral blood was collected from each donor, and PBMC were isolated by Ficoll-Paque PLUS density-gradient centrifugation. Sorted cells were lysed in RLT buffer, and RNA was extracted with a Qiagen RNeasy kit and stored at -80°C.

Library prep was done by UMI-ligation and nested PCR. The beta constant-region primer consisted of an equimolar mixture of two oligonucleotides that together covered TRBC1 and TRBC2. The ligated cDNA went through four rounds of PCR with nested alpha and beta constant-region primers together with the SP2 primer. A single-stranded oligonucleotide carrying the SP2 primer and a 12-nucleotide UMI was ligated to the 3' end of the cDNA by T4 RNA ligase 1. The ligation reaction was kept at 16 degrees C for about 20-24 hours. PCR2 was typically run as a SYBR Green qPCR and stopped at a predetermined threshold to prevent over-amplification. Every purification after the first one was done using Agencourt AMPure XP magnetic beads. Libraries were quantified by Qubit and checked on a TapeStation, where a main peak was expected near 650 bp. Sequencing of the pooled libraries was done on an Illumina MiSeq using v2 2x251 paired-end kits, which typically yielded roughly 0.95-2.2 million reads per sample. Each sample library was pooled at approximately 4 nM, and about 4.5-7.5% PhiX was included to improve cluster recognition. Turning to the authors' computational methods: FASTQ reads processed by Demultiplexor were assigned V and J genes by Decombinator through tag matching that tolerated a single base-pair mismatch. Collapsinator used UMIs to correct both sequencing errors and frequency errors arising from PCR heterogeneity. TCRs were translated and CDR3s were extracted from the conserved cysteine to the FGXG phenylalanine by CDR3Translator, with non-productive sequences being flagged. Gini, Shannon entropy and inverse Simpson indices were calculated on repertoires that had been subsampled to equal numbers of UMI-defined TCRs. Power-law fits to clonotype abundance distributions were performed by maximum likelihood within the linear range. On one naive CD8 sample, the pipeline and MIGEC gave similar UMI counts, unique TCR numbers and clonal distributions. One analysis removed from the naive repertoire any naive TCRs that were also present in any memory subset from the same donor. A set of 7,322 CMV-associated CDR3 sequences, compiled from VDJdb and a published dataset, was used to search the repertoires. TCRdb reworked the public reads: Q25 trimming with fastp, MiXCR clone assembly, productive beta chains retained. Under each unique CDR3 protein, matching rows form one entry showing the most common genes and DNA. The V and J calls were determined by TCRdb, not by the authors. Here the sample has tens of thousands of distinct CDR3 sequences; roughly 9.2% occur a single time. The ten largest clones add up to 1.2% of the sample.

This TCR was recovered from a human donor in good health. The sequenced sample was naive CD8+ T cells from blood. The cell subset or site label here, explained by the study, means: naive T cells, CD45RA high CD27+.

The nucleotide sequence reads TGCGCCAGCAGCCAAGATGAAGGGGTTCCTACCTACGAGCAGTACTTC. Translated, it reads CASSQDEGVPTYEQYF. This sequence uses TRBV4-1 and TRBJ2-7, with TRBD1 perhaps the D gene, on 5 matching bases. At the junction V is shortened by 0 bases and J by 2 bases, with 14 bases in between. From a lookup of the germline V gene, CDR1 and CDR2 are MGHRA and YSYEKL. From the cysteine through the phenylalanine, the CDR3 covers 16 amino acids. Kept here is only the CDR3 DNA, which spans 48 bases and is read in frame from base 1.